The entry that follows covers one T cell receptor beta chain sequence. With random hexamers, reverse transcription was performed on about 0.5 to 1 ug of RNA. With immunoSEQ multiplex PCR, TCR beta CDR3 was amplified across 54 Vbeta and 13 Jbeta. From the immunoSEQ multiplex PCR reads, TCRdb called clonotypes with MiXCR, one entry per CDR3 protein. This sample has 80,000 to 90,000 distinct CDR3 sequences; roughly 91% occur once, and the top ten carry over 0.25%. The data originate from a study of CD8 T cells in Susac syndrome. CDR3 length: 14 amino acids. Trimming took 1 base from V and 3 from J, leaving 10 bases between them. Per germline, CDR1 MNHNS and CDR2 SASEGT.

Material: CD8+ T cells from PBMCs. The TCR sequence derives from a human donor in good health. The rearrangement joins TRBV6-1 to TRBJ2-7; D is unresolved. The CDR3 protein is CASSEVPGGYEQYF. The CDR3 DNA follows: TGTGCCAGCAGTGAAGTACCCGGCGGCTACGAGCAGTACTTC.